What follows describes a single TCR beta chain. Its antigen is not known. This sample is part of a study of OX40 agonist ivuxolimab in advanced cancers. Study-level background: Patients received ivuxolimab, an intravenous treatment, every 2 weeks at 0.01 to 10 mg/kg.

Sequenced by immunoSEQ multiplex PCR; TCRdb stores in-frame clones only, minus some. The table shows tens of thousands of clones, with 75% to 90% occurring only once. Germline-derived CDR1 and CDR2 are LGHNA and YSLEER. The CDR3 is 17 amino acids. With V trimmed by 0 bases and J by 7 bases, 7 bases remained unmatched. Study conclusions and caveats: The average count of expanded clones was higher among CD8+ T cells than among CD4+.

The receptor was isolated from an adult with an advanced solid tumor such as melanoma, head and neck, liver or kidney cancer. The sequenced sample was CD4+ or CD8+ T cells sorted from blood, obtained in a trial of the OX40 agonist ivuxolimab. The gene calls are TRBV4-3 and TRBJ1-5; 12 positions agree with TRBD1. The CDR3 nucleotides read TGCGCCAGCAGCCAAGATTCAGGGACAGGGGGCGGGCAGCCCCAGCATTTT. It is translated as CASSQDSGTGGGQPQHF.